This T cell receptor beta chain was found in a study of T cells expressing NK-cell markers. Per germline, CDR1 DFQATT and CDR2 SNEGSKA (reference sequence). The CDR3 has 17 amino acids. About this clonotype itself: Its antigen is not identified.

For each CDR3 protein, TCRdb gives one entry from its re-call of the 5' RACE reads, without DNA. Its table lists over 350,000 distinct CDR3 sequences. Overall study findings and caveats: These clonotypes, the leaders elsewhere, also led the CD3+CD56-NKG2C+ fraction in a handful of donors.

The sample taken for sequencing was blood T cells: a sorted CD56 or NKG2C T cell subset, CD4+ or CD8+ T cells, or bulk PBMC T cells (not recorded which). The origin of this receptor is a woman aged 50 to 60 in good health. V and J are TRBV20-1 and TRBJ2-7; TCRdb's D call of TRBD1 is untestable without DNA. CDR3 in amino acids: CSARRDGGQGNIYEQYF.